These 3 T cell receptor beta chains share one sample of origin, sequenced in a study of siplizumab effects on memory and regulatory T cells. TCRdb keeps only in-frame clones here, not all; method: immunoSEQ multiplex PCR. The sample shows tens of thousands of clones, about 90% of them seen only once. Sequenced input: Tregs sorted from blood. The receptor source for this set is a human donor in good health.

This clone was seen more than once but under ten times. This chain connects TRBV4-3 to TRBJ2-5, with D hard to call. The V end was cut by 4 bases, the J end by 4 bases, with 19 bases between. The germline CDR1 and CDR2 sequences are LGHNA and YSLEER. The CDR3 consists of 16 residues. DNA for the CDR3: TGCGCCAGCAGCCCTTTGAATGACTTATATGGAGAGACCCAGTACTTC. It yields the protein CASSPLNDLYGETQYF.

Concerning this clone: One end of the junction varies from germline; a read error may be responsible. V and J are TRBV11-3 and TRBJ2-1; perhaps TRBD2 as D (5 bases). The CDR3 sequence is 16 residues long. The germline V gene encodes CDR1 SGHNT and CDR2 YENEEA. The CDR3 DNA reads as TGTACCAGCAGCTTAACCGTTAGCGTACACTACAATGAGCAGTTCTTC. This sequence encodes CTSSLTVSVHYNEQFF.

This chain links TRBV10-3 with TRBJ1-5, with D possibly TRBD1 on 6 matching bases. V lost 9 bases and J lost 2, with 11 bases in between. Looked up from germline, CDR1 is ENHRY and CDR2 is SYGVKD. This CDR3 region has 13 residues. CDR3 nucleotides: TGTGCCATAGCAGGGGATGGCAATCAGCCCCAGCATTTT. Protein sequence: CAIAGDGNQPQHF.